The 30 T cell receptor beta chains below come from one sample, sequenced in a study of OX40 agonist ivuxolimab in advanced cancers. Repertoires were generated with immunoSEQ multiplex PCR, while TCRdb's copy carries only in-frame clones and drops some. The table includes about 110,000 clones, about 92% detected once. Here the sequenced sample was CD4+ or CD8+ T cells sorted from blood, taken in a trial of the OX40 agonist ivuxolimab. The receptors were sampled from an adult with an advanced solid tumor such as melanoma, head and neck, liver or kidney cancer.

The chain joins TRBV9 to TRBJ1-4; tentative D call: TRBD1 (5 bases). CDR1 is SGDLS and CDR2 is YYNGEE in the germline V gene. There are 16 residues in the CDR3. Trimming took 0 bases from V and 0 from J, leaving 9 bases between them. CDR3 coding DNA: TGTGCCAGCAGCGTAGAGCCACAGGCAACTAATGAAAAACTGTTTTTT. Translating it yields CASSVEPQATNEKLFF.

V is TRBV29-1 and J is TRBJ1-5, with unresolved D. The germline CDR1 and CDR2 sequences are SQVTM and ANQGSEA. This CDR3 comprises 14 residues. Trimming shortened V by 3 bases and J by 0 bases, and 9 bases separated the two germline ends. The CDR3 nucleotides are TGCAGCGTTGAGACGGGATATAGCAATCAGCCCCAGCATTTT. Translation gives CSVETGYSNQPQHF. The variable domain in full, completed from reference TRBV29-1 and TRBJ1-5, reads SAVISQKPSRDICQRGTSLTIQCQVDSQVTMMFWYRQQPGQSLTLIATANQGSEATYESGFVIDKFPISRPNLTFSTLTVSNMSPEDSSIYLCSVETGYSNQPQHFGDGTRLSIL.

This clone was found once. The gene calls are TRBV29-1 and TRBJ2-1; D may be TRBD1 or TRBD2 (5 bases each). Germline V CDR1 and CDR2: SQVTM, ANQGSEA. This CDR3 region has 15 residues. Between the trimmed V and J ends, which lost 4 bases and 3 bases, there was a span of 16 bases. CDR3 bases: TGCAGCGTTGGGGGGTTGGGTAGAGACTACAATGAGCAGTTCTTC. Residues: CSVGGLGRDYNEQFF.

This chain uses TRBV7-8 with TRBJ1-3, with 8 bases lining up with TRBD1. This CDR3 spans 17 amino acids. With 5 bases clipped from V and 0 bases from J, the junction kept 9 bases outside the gene matches. CDR1 SGHVS and CDR2 FQNEAQ come from the germline V gene. DNA for the CDR3: TGTGCCAGCAGCATATCGGGACAGGCGGTCTCTGGAAACACCATATATTTT. Protein: CASSISGQAVSGNTIYF.

The J gene is TRBJ2-5, the V gene TRBV28; TRBD1 aligns across 7 bases. The CDR3 spans 15 residues. Germline lookup yields CDR1 MDHEN and CDR2 SYDVKM. With V trimmed by 7 bases and J by 0 bases, 8 bases remained unmatched. This CDR3 reads CASTTGTAYQETQYF. CDR3 nucleotides: TGTGCCAGCACCACCGGGACAGCGTACCAAGAGACCCAGTACTTC.

The chain recombines TRBV27 with TRBJ2-1; D is unresolved. The CDR3 length is 11 residues. V lost 4 bases, J lost 6 bases, and 4 bases lay in between. Germline values: CDR1 MNHEY, CDR2 SMNVEV (reference sequence). DNA of the CDR3: TGTGCCAGCAGTTATCGCAATGAGCAGTTCTTC. Residues: CASSYRNEQFF.

J is TRBJ2-3 and V is TRBV9; possibly TRBD2 for D (6 bases). The ends were cut back, 4 bases at V and 2 bases at J, with 14 bases in the middle. Germline V gives CDR1 SGDLS, CDR2 YYNGEE. This CDR3 spans 15 amino acids. In nucleotides, the CDR3 is TGTGCCAGCAGCCCCAGCGGGCGAGACACAGATACGCAGTATTTT. Protein: CASSPSGRDTDTQYF.

The CDR3, as DNA: TGCGCCAGCAGCCAAGAACGGGTCCCCTCGCACGAGCAGTACTTC. This codes for CASSQERVPSHEQYF. J is TRBJ2-7 and V is TRBV4-3; D uncertain. Trimming removed 0 bases at V and 5 bases at J, with 14 bases between. Per the germline V gene, CDR1 is LGHNA and CDR2 is YSLEER. This CDR3 spans 15 amino acids.

The rearrangement joins TRBV6-5 to TRBJ2-7, with D tentatively TRBD2 (5 bases). The CDR3 loop spans 15 amino acids. Germline CDR1 MNHEY, CDR2 SVGAGI. Trimming removed 5 bases at V and 0 bases at J, with 14 bases between. The CDR3 coding sequence is TGTGCCAGCAGTACGACCGGGGAAAGCTCCTACGAGCAGTACTTC. This gives the protein CASSTTGESSYEQYF.

V usage is TRBV27 and J usage is TRBJ1-5; D unclear. V dropped 5 bases and J dropped 1 base, with 18 bases sitting between them. Germline loops: CDR1 MNHEY, CDR2 SMNVEV (reference sequence). CDR3 length equals 17 residues. The CDR3 here is CASSLTRFRGSNQPQHF. The CDR3 DNA follows: TGTGCCAGCAGTCTCACCCGGTTCAGAGGGAGCAATCAGCCCCAGCATTTT.

This rearrangement joins TRBV5-1 to TRBJ2-3, with D possibly matching TRBD1 (5 bases). Per germline, CDR1 SGHRS and CDR2 YFSETQ. V lost 0 bases and J 4 bases, leaving 9 bases between the germline ends. The CDR3 has 14 amino acids. The DNA of the CDR3 is TGCGCCAGCAGCTTGGGGGGCCTCGCAGATACGCAGTATTTT. Translation gives CASSLGGLADTQYF.

This clone has a single count. DNA of the CDR3: TGCGCCAGCAGCCAATTGGTAACAGGGGCAGATACGCAGTATTTT. Protein sequence: CASSQLVTGADTQYF. This rearrangement joins TRBV4-3 to TRBJ2-3, with 7 bases lining up with TRBD1. The CDR3 runs 15 residues. Trimming took 2 bases from V and 4 from J; bases not matched to a gene: 6. Per germline, CDR1 LGHNA and CDR2 YSLEER.

V gene TRBV11-2 combines with J gene TRBJ1-6, with TRBD1 matching 8 bases. CDR1 SGHAT and CDR2 FQNNGV come from the germline V gene. The CDR3 sequence is 15 residues long. With V trimmed by 5 bases and J by 5 bases, 5 bases remained unmatched. The CDR3 DNA is TGTGCCAGCAGCCTCACAGGGGGAAATAATTCACCCCTCCACTTT. Translation gives CASSLTGGNNSPLHF.

This rearrangement joins TRBV5-1 to TRBJ2-3; D remains unclear. Germline CDR1 and CDR2: SGHRS and YFSETQ. Between the trimmed V and J ends, which lost 7 bases and 2 bases, there was a span of 11 bases. This CDR3 comprises 13 residues. The CDR3, as DNA: TGCGCCAGCGCCCTTCGAGTCACAGATACGCAGTATTTT. This gives the protein CASALRVTDTQYF.

The chain is built from TRBV5-8 and TRBJ2-7, with D perhaps being TRBD1 or TRBD2 (5 bases each). This CDR3 contains 17 residues. The V gene lost 5 bases and the J gene lost 0 bases, with 21 bases spanning the gap. Germline CDR1 and CDR2: SGHTS and YDEGEE. Written as DNA, the CDR3 is TGTGCCAGCAGTCTTTGGGGGTCGGTGTTAAACTCCTACGAGCAGTACTTC. Translation gives CASSLWGSVLNSYEQYF.

In its sample, this clone was seen once. This chain uses TRBV7-8 with TRBJ2-7, with 9 positions matching TRBD2. CDR3 length equals 15 residues. Per germline, CDR1 SGHVS and CDR2 FQNEAQ. V shed 5 bases, J shed 2 bases, and the junction held 7 bases outside the gene matches. The CDR3: CASSPKREVPYEQYF. CDR3 sequence (DNA): TGTGCCAGCAGCCCCAAGCGGGAGGTCCCCTACGAGCAGTACTTC.

The chain uses TRBV7-9 and TRBJ1-5; possible D gene TRBD1, 5 bases. CDR1 SEHNR and CDR2 FQNEAQ come from the germline V gene (reference sequence). With 5 bases removed from V and 4 bases from J, the gap between germline ends came to 9 bases. CDR3 size: 13 residues. The CDR3 is CASSARQNQPQHF. Here the CDR3 DNA reads TGTGCCAGCAGCGCAAGACAGAATCAGCCCCAGCATTTT. Using reference TRBV7-9 and TRBJ1-5 for the parts outside the CDR3, the full variable domain is DTGVSQNPRHKITKRGQNVTFRCDPISEHNRLYWYRQTLGQGPEFLTYFQNEAQLEKSRLLSDRFSAERPKGSFSTLEIQRTEQGDSAMYLCASSARQNQPQHFGDGTRLSIL.

The table lists this clone with a count of one. This chain joins TRBV7-2 and TRBJ1-4, with unresolved D. The V and J ends lost 0 bases and 2 bases respectively, with 7 bases between them. Germline V gene data show CDR1 as SGHTA and CDR2 as FQGNSA. This CDR3 has 15 residues. The CDR3 DNA reads TGTGCCAGCAGCTTAGCGGCCAGTACTAATGAAAAACTGTTTTTT. Protein product: CASSLAASTNEKLFF.

This chain uses TRBV9 with TRBJ2-3; TRBD2 is a possible D gene (5 bases). V lost 4 bases and J lost 7, with 19 bases in between. Germline CDR1 and CDR2: SGDLS and YYNGEE. The CDR3 totals 15 residues. The CDR3 DNA sequence: TGTGCCAGCAGCCTTTTCGGAGGCGTTGGAAATACGCAGTATTTT. Translating gives CASSLFGGVGNTQYF.

V gene TRBV5-1 combines with J gene TRBJ2-7, with TRBD1 matching 7 bases. Germline V gene data show CDR1 as SGHRS and CDR2 as YFSETQ. CDR3 size: 15 residues. Losses at the gene ends were 3 bases for V and 1 base for J; bases not matched to a gene: 7. This chain's CDR3 is CASSSVDRASYEQYF. The CDR3 coding sequence is TGCGCCAGCAGCTCGGTCGACAGGGCATCCTACGAGCAGTACTTC.

This chain connects TRBV30 to TRBJ1-3; no clear D gene. Deletions cut 5 bases from V and 11 bases from J, with 19 bases between. Germline loops: CDR1 GTSNPN, CDR2 SVGIG (reference sequence). This CDR3 has 13 amino acids. The CDR3 DNA reads as TGTGCCTGGTTAGTCGGTCCGAGTACGCCCATATATTTT. The encoded protein is CAWLVGPSTPIYF.

The V and J genes are TRBV7-3 and TRBJ2-1; tentative D call: TRBD1 (6 bases). Germline V gene lookup returns CDR1 SGHTA and CDR2 FQGTGA. The CDR3 length is 16 residues. V lost 3 bases and J 2 bases, leaving 14 bases between the germline ends. In DNA form, the CDR3 reads TGTGCCAGCAGCTTTCACAGGGATAGGACCTACAATGAGCAGTTCTTC. Protein product: CASSFHRDRTYNEQFF. Supplemented by reference TRBV7-3 and TRBJ2-1, the full variable domain reads GAGVSQTPSNKVTEKGKYVELRCDPISGHTALYWYRQSLGQGPEFLIYFQGTGAADDSGLPNDRFFAVRPEGSVSTLKIQRTERGDSAVYLCASSFHRDRTYNEQFFGPGTRLTVL.

This chain connects TRBV4-1 to TRBJ1-2, with D maybe TRBD1 (5 bases). Germline values: CDR1 MGHRA, CDR2 YSYEKL. The V end was cut by 1 base, the J end by 3 bases, with 12 bases between. This CDR3 has 15 amino acids. The CDR3 bases are TGCGCCAGCAGCCAAGCTGCAGGGATCCACTATGGCTACACCTTC. This translates into CASSQAAGIHYGYTF.

This chain connects TRBV6-5 to TRBJ1-5; 9 bases align to TRBD1. CDR1 is MNHEY and CDR2 is SVGAGI in the germline V gene. The CDR3 has 16 amino acids. The trim removed 4 bases at V and 2 bases at J, leaving 6 bases unmatched. The CDR3 here is CASSSTGGWGNQPQHF. The CDR3 nucleotides are TGTGCCAGCAGTTCGACAGGGGGTTGGGGCAATCAGCCCCAGCATTTT.

The rearrangement uses TRBV30 and TRBJ1-1, with a possible D match to TRBD1 (5 bases). The CDR3 contains 16 residues. Between the trimmed V and J ends, which lost 1 base and 2 bases, there was a span of 17 bases. CDR1 is GTSNPN and CDR2 is SVGIG in the germline V gene (reference sequence). DNA of the CDR3: TGTGCCTGGAGTGCCCAGCGGGGGGGAGTAAACACTGAAGCTTTCTTT. Amino acid sequence: CAWSAQRGGVNTEAFF.

This clone was found once. This sequence joins TRBV7-8 and TRBJ2-7; D possibly corresponds to TRBD2 (6 bases). CDR1 SGHVS and CDR2 FQNEAQ come from the germline V gene. There are 13 residues in the CDR3. Trimming removed 5 bases from V and 6 bases from J, with 14 bases in between. CDR3 amino acids: CASSKGAGIEQYF. DNA for the CDR3: TGTGCCAGCAGCAAAGGGGCGGGAATCGAGCAGTACTTC.

CDR3 nucleotides: TGTGCCAGCAGCCCACGGGGGGTAGGTGGCTACACCTTC. It encodes CASSPRGVGGYTF. The chain joins TRBV7-3 to TRBJ1-2; D may be TRBD1 (5 bases). The length of the CDR3 is 13 residues. Trimming cost V 5 bases and J 7 bases, with 14 bases left between them. Germline V gene sequence: CDR1 SGHTA, CDR2 FQGTGA. Variable domain in full (rest from reference TRBV7-3 and TRBJ1-2): GAGVSQTPSNKVTEKGKYVELRCDPISGHTALYWYRQSLGQGPEFLIYFQGTGAADDSGLPNDRFFAVRPEGSVSTLKIQRTERGDSAVYLCASSPRGVGGYTFGSGTRLTVV.

This chain links TRBV7-9 with TRBJ1-4, with D tentatively TRBD1 (5 bases). This CDR3 spans 13 amino acids. Germline V CDR1 and CDR2: SEHNR, FQNEAQ (reference sequence). Trimming pared 5 bases from V and 7 bases from J, leaving 11 bases between. CDR3 region: CASSPHGAEKLFF. The CDR3 DNA is TGTGCCAGCAGCCCACATGGGGCTGAAAAACTGTTTTTT.

This clone was observed a few times. The rearrangement joins TRBV7-9 to TRBJ2-3; 8 bases agree with TRBD2. The CDR3 loop spans 14 amino acids. The V and J ends lost 2 bases and 8 bases, in that order; junction bases with no gene match: 6. Germline lookup yields CDR1 SEHNR and CDR2 FQNEAQ (reference sequence). DNA of the CDR3: TGTGCCAGCAGCTTAAGCTCGAGCGGGGGTACGCAGTATTTT. It encodes CASSLSSSGGTQYF.

V and J are TRBV18 and TRBJ2-3, with D possibly called TRBD1 or TRBD2 (5 bases each). Germline V gene sequence: CDR1 KGHSH, CDR2 LQKENI. V was cut by 3 bases and J by 2 bases, with 15 bases left in between. The CDR3 extends over 16 amino acids. CDR3 in DNA: TGTGCCAGCTCACCCCTAGGGACCGAAAACACAGATACGCAGTATTTT. Residues: CASSPLGTENTDTQYF. The full variable domain, its missing parts supplied by reference TRBV18 and TRBJ2-3, is NAGVMQNPRHLVRRRGQEARLRCSPMKGHSHVYWYRQLPEEGLKFMVYLQKENIIDESGMPKERFSAEFPKEGPSILRIQQVVRGDSAAYFCASSPLGTENTDTQYFGPGTRLTVL.